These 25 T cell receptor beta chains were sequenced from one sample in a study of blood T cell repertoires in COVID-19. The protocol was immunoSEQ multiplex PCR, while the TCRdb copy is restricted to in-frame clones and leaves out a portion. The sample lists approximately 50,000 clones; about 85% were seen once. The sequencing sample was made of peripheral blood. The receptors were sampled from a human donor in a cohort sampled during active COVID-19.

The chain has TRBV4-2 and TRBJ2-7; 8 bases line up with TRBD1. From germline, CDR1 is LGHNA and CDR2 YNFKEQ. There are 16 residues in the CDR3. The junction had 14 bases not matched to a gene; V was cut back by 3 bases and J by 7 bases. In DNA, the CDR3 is TGTGCCAGCAGCCAGACCTGGGAGGACAGGGATGGTGAGCAGTACTTC. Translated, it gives CASSQTWEDRDGEQYF.

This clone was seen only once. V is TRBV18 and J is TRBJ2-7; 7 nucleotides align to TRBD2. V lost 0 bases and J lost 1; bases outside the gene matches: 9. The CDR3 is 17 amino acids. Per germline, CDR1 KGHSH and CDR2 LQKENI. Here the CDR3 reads CASSPPKKRGVSYEQYF. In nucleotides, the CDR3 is TGTGCCAGCTCACCACCTAAGAAACGGGGGGTATCCTACGAGCAGTACTTC.

The CDR3 protein is CASSIGGGRYSNQPQHF. The CDR3 coding sequence is TGTGCCAGTAGTATAGGGGGGGGGCGGTATAGCAATCAGCCCCAGCATTTT. J is TRBJ1-5 and V is TRBV19; TRBD1 might be the D (6 bases). This CDR3 has 17 amino acids. V gave up 1 base and J gave up 0 bases, with 13 bases separating them. Per germline, CDR1 LNHDA and CDR2 SQIVND (reference sequence).

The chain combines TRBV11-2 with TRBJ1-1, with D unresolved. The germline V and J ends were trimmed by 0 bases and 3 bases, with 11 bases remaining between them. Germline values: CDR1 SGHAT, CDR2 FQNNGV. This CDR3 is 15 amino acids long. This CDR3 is CASSLDRGSYTEAFF. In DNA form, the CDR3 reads TGTGCCAGCAGCTTAGATCGGGGTTCTTACACTGAAGCTTTCTTT.

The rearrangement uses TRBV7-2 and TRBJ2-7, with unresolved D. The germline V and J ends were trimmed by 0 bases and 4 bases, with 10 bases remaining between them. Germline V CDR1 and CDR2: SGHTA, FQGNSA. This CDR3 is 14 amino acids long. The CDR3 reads CASSLAPYGYEQYF. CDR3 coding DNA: TGTGCCAGCAGCTTAGCGCCTTACGGTTACGAGCAGTACTTC.

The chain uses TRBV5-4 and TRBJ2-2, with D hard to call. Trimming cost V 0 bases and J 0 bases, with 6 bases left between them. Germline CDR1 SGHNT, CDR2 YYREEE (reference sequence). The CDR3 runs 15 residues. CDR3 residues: CASSLGATNTGELFF. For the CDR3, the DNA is TGTGCCAGCAGCTTGGGGGCTACGAACACCGGGGAGCTGTTTTTT. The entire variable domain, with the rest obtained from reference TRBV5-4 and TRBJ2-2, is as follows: ETGVTQSPTHLIKTRGQQVTLRCSSQSGHNTVSWYQQALGQGPQFIFQYYREEENGRGNFPPRFSGLQFPNYSSELNVNALELDDSALYLCASSLGATNTGELFFGEGSRLTVL.

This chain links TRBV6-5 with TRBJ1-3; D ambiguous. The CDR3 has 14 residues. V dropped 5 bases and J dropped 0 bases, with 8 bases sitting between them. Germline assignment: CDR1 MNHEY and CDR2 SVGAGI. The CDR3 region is CASSRGRSGNTIYF. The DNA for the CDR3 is TGTGCCAGCAGTCGAGGCCGCTCTGGAAACACCATATATTTT.

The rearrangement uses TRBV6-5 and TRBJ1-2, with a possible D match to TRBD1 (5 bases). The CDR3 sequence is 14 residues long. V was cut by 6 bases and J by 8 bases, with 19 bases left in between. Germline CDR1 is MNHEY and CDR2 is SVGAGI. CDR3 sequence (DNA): TGTGCCAGCAGGGACACCGGTGTTCCCTCCGGCTACACCTTC. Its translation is CASRDTGVPSGYTF.

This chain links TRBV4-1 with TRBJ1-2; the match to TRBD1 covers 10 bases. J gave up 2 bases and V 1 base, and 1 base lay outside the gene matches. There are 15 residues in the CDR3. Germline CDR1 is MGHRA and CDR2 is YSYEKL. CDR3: CASSQAGQGNYGYTF. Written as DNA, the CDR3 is TGCGCCAGCAGCCAAGCGGGACAGGGGAACTATGGCTACACCTTC.

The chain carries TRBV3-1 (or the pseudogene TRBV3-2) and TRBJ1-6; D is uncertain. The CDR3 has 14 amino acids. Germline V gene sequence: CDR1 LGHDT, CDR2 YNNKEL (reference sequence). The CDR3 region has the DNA TGTTACCGGAAGCGGGGTCCCAATAATTCACCCCTCCACTTT. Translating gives CYRKRGPNNSPLHF.

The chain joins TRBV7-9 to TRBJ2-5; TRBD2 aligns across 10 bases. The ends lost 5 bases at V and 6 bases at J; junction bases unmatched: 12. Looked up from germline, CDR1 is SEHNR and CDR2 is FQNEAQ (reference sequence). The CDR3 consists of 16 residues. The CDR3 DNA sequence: TGTGCCAGCAGCCCAACCTTAGCGGGGGGCTACAAGACCCAGTACTTC. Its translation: CASSPTLAGGYKTQYF.

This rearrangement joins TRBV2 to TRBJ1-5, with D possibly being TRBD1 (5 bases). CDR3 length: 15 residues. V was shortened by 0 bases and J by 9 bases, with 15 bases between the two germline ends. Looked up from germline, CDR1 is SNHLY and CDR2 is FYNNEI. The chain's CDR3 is CASSEAKGLLVPQHF. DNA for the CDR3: TGTGCCAGCAGTGAAGCGAAGGGGCTGCTCGTGCCCCAGCATTTT.

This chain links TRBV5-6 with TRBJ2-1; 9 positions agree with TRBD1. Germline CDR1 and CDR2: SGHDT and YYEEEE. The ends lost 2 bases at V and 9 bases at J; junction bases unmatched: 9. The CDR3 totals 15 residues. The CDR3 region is CASSFQDRGGTEQFF. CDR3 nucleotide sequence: TGTGCCAGCAGCTTCCAGGACAGGGGAGGTACTGAGCAGTTCTTC.

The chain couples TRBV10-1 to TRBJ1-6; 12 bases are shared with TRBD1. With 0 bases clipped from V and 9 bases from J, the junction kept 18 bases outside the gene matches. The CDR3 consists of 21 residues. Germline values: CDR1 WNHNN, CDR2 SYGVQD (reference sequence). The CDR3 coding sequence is TGCGCCAGCAGTGAGTCTAGGTGGGACAGGGGGCGAGTAATTCTTTTTTCACCCCTCCACTTT. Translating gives CASSESRWDRGRVILFSPLHF.

CDR3 sequence (DNA): TGTGCCAGCAGTCCCACGGTATCGGACACCGGGGAGCTGTTTTTT. Protein product: CASSPTVSDTGELFF. This chain uses TRBV27 with TRBJ2-2; D not resolved. Germline V lookup: CDR1 MNHEY, CDR2 SMNVEV (reference sequence). CDR3 length: 15 amino acids. With 5 bases removed from V and 3 bases from J, the gap between germline ends came to 13 bases.

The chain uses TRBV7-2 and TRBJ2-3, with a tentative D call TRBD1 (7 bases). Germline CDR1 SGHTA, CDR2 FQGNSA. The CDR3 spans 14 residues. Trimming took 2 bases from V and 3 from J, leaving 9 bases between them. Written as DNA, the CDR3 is TGTGCCAGCAGCTTACAGGGGGGAACAGATACGCAGTATTTT. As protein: CASSLQGGTDTQYF. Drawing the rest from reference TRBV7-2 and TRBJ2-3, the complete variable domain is GAGVSQSPSNKVTEKGKDVELRCDPISGHTALYWYRQSLGQGLEFLIYFQGNSAPDKSGLPSDRFSAERTGGSVSTLTIQRTQQEDSAVYLCASSLQGGTDTQYFGPGTRLTVL.

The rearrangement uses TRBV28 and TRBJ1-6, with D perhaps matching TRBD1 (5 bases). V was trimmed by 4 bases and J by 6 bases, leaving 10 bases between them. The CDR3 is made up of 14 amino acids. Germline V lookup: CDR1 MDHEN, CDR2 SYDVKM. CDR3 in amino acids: CASSWSRVNSPLHF. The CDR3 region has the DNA TGTGCCAGCAGTTGGTCCAGGGTTAATTCACCCCTCCACTTT.

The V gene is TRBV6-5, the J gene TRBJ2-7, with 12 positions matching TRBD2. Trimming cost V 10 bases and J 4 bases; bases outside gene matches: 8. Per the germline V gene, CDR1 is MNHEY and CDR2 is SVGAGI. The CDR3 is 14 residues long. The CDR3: CATYRLAGEYEQYF. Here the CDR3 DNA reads TGTGCCACCTACCGACTAGCGGGAGAATACGAGCAGTACTTC.

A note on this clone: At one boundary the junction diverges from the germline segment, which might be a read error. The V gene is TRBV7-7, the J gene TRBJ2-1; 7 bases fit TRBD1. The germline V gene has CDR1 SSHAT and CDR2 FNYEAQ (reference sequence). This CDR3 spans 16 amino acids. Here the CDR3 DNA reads TGTGCTAGCAGCATACAGGGGACGAGCTCCTACAATGAGCAGTTCTTC. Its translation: CASSIQGTSSYNEQFF.

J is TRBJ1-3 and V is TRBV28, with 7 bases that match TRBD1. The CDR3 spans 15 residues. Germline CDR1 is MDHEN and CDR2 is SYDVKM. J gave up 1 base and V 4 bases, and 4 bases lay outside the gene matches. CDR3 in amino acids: CASSYTGASGNTIYF. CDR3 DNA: TGTGCCAGCAGTTATACAGGGGCGTCTGGAAACACCATATATTTT.

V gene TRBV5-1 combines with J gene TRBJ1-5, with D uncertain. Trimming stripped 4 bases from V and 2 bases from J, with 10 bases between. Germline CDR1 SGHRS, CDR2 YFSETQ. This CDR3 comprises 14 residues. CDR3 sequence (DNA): TGCGCCAGCAGCCTCGACGGAGGCAATCAGCCCCAGCATTTT. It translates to CASSLDGGNQPQHF.

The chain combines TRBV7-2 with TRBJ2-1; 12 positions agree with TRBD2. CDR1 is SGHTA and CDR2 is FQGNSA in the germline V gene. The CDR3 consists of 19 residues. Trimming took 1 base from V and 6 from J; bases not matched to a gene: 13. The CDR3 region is CASSLGLAGAGTLGNEQFF. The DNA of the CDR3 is TGTGCCAGCAGCTTAGGACTAGCGGGAGCCGGGACCCTAGGCAATGAGCAGTTCTTC.

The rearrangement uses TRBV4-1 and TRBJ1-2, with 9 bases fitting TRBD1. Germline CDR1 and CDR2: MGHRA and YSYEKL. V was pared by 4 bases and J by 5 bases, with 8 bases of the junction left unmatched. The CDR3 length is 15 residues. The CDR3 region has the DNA TGCGCCAGCAGCCCAGGCCCCGGGACAGGGTATGGCTACACCTTC. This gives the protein CASSPGPGTGYGYTF.

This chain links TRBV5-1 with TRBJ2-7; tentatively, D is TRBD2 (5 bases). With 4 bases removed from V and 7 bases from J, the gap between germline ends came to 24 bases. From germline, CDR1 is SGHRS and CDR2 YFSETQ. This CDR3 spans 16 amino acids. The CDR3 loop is CASSPPRSGTFSEQYF. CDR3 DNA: TGCGCCAGCAGCCCCCCGAGAAGCGGAACGTTTAGTGAGCAGTACTTC. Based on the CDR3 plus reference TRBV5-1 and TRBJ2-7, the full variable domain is KAGVTQTPRYLIKTRGQQVTLSCSPISGHRSVSWYQQTPGQGLQFLFEYFSETQRNKGNFPGRFSGRQFSNSRSEMNVSTLELGDSALYLCASSPPRSGTFSEQYFGPGTRLTVT.

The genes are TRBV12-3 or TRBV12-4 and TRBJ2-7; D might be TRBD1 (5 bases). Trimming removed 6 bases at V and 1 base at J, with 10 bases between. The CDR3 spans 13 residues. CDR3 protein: CASRTVGSYEQYF. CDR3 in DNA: TGTGCCAGCAGGACAGTTGGTTCCTACGAGCAGTACTTC.